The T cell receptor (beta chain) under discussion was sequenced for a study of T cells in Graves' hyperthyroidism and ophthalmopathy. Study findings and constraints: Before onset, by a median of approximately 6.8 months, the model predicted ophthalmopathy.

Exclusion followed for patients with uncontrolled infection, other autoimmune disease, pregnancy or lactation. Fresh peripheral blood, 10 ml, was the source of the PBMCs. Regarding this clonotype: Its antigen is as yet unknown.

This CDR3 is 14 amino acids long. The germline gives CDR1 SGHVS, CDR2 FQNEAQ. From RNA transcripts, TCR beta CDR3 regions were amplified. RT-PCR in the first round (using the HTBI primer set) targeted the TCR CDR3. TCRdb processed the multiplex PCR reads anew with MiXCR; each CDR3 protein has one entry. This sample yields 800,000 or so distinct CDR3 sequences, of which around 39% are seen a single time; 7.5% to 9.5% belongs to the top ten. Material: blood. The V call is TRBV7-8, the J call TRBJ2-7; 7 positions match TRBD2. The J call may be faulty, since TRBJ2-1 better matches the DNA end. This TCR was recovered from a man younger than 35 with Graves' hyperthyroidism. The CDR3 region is CASRLAGTTNEQFF. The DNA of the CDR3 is TGTGCCAGCAGGCTAGCCGGGACTACCAATGAGCAGTTCTTC.